Sequencing of this TCR beta chain was carried out in a study of blood T cell repertoires in COVID-19. Study context: Samples representing acute and convalescent COVID-19 were sourced from the United States, Italy and Spain. From T cells, B-cell-depleted T cells, or PBMCs came the material, which was cDNA or gDNA.

As handled by the study authors: Quantification of nucleated cells was approximated via reference gene primer amplification. The method was immunoSEQ multiplex PCR; TCRdb's version includes in-frame clones alone and lacks a portion of them. The V and J calls and clone size come from that table; D and trimming were worked out from the DNA. The table includes fewer than 350,000 clones, 88% detected once. This clone appeared a single time. This CDR3 spans 17 amino acids. Germline-derived CDR1 and CDR2 are SQVTM and ANQGSEA. Trimming at V came to 4 bases and at J to 7 bases, leaving 16 bases not matched to a gene.

The V call is TRBV29-1, the J call TRBJ2-1, with 10 bases matching TRBD1. Sequencing was performed on peripheral blood. This clonotype was sampled from a man between 18 and 35 years old with active or convalescent COVID-19. In DNA form, the CDR3 reads TGCAGCGTTGTGTCGAGCCGCGGGGGACAGGGGTTAAATGAGCAGTTCTTC. Its protein product is CSVVSSRGGQGLNEQFF.